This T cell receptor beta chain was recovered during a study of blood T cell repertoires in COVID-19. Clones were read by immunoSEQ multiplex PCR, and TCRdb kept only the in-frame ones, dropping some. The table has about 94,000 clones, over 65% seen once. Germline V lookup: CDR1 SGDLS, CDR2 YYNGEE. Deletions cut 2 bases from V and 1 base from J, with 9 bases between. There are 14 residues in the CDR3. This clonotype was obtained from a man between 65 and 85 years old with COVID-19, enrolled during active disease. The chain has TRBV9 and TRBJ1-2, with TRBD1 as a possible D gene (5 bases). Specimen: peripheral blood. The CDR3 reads CASSVWGDNYGYTF. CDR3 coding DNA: TGTGCCAGCAGCGTTTGGGGGGATAACTATGGCTACACCTTC.